These 16 T cell receptor beta chains originate from one sample sequenced in a study of T-cell reconstitution after alpha-beta-depleted transplantation in children. Unique molecular identifiers featured in how the TCRbeta library was prepared. TCRdb used MiXCR to reprocess the PCR reads, holding one entry per CDR3 protein. Of about 400,000 distinct CDR3 sequences in the sample, approximately 20% were seen once. Sequenced here: PBMCs from the stem cell graft donor, sampled from the stem cell graft. The origin of the receptors is a human donor who donated a stem cell graft to a child with acute myeloid leukemia.

This clonotype was seen a few times. The gene calls are TRBV7-2 and TRBJ2-1, with 8 nucleotides matching TRBD1. The CDR3 runs to 16 residues. Germline V lookup: CDR1 SGHTA, CDR2 FQGNSA. Trimming cost V 5 bases and J 6 bases; bases outside gene matches: 12. CDR3 amino acids: CASSLPQGAFPNEQFF. CDR3 DNA sequence: TGTGCCAGCAGCCTCCCCCAGGGGGCCTTCCCCAATGAGCAGTTCTTC.

V and J are TRBV3-1 and TRBJ1-5; D unresolved. The CDR3 is 16 residues long. Trimming stripped 0 bases from V and 1 base from J, with 10 bases between. The germline V gene encodes CDR1 LGHDT and CDR2 YNNKEL (reference sequence). Here the CDR3 DNA reads TGTGCCAGCAGCCAAGAGAGAGGGAAAAGCAATCAGCCCCAGCATTTT. This sequence encodes CASSQERGKSNQPQHF.

This rearrangement joins TRBV29-1 to TRBJ2-1, with 13 bases fitting TRBD2. This CDR3 is 18 amino acids long. The V segment lost 6 bases and the J segment 10 bases; nucleotides outside the gene matches: 21. The germline V gene encodes CDR1 SQVTM and CDR2 ANQGSEA. CDR3 in amino acids: CSVGSRKLLAGGKTEQFF. Here the CDR3 DNA reads TGCAGCGTGGGTTCCAGGAAACTACTAGCGGGAGGGAAAACCGAGCAGTTCTTC.

V gene TRBV7-8 combines with J gene TRBJ2-1; D unresolved. V gave up 2 bases and J gave up 8 bases, with 16 bases separating them. The CDR3 runs to 15 residues. From germline, CDR1 is SGHVS and CDR2 FQNEAQ. CDR3 in DNA: TGTGCCAGCAGCTTATCAGTTACCCCTCGGGATGAGCAGTTCTTC. It codes for CASSLSVTPRDEQFF.

This clonotype appeared a few times. The chain has TRBV7-2 and TRBJ2-1; 7 bases fit TRBD2. Trimming cost V 2 bases and J 3 bases; bases outside gene matches: 4. Per germline, CDR1 SGHTA and CDR2 FQGNSA. This CDR3 is built from 15 residues. The CDR3 reads CASSLRGSIYNEQFF. DNA of the CDR3: TGTGCCAGCAGCTTACGCGGGAGCATCTACAATGAGCAGTTCTTC.

This clonotype appeared a few times. The chain carries TRBV20-1 and TRBJ2-1; D unclear. Trimming took 3 bases from V and 5 from J, leaving 14 bases between them. Germline-derived CDR1 and CDR2 are DFQATT and SNEGSKA (reference sequence). The CDR3 sequence is 14 residues long. CDR3 in DNA: TGCAGTGCTAGGCGGCTACCCCAACACAATGAGCAGTTCTTC. Protein sequence: CSARRLPQHNEQFF.

This clonotype was counted only a few times. The gene calls are TRBV4-3 and TRBJ2-1, with 7 positions matching TRBD2. The germline CDR1 and CDR2 sequences are LGHNA and YSLEER. CDR3 length equals 15 residues. Trimming removed 2 bases from V and 7 bases from J; junction bases left unmatched: 8. The CDR3 reads CASSQSGTTLNEQFF. The CDR3, as DNA: TGCGCCAGCAGCCAATCCGGGACTACACTTAATGAGCAGTTCTTC.

The chain uses TRBV11-2 and TRBJ2-7; 13 bases line up with TRBD2. Per the germline V gene, CDR1 is SGHAT and CDR2 is FQNNGV. Trimming at V came to 2 bases and at J to 5 bases, leaving 3 bases not matched to a gene. The CDR3 extends over 15 amino acids. The CDR3 sequence: CASSLTSGRADEQYF. CDR3 coding DNA: TGTGCCAGCAGCTTAACTAGCGGGAGGGCCGACGAGCAGTACTTC.

The chain links TRBV6-5 to TRBJ2-7, with D maybe TRBD1 (6 bases). This CDR3 has 15 amino acids. Germline lookup yields CDR1 MNHEY and CDR2 SVGAGI. The V and J ends lost 0 bases and 2 bases respectively, with 11 bases between them. The CDR3 spells CASSYSTGITYEQYF. In DNA form, the CDR3 reads TGTGCCAGCAGTTACTCTACAGGGATCACCTACGAGCAGTACTTC.

The genes are TRBV29-1 and TRBJ2-3; D may correspond to TRBD1 or TRBD2 (5 bases each). The CDR3 contains 14 residues. CDR1 is SQVTM, CDR2 ANQGSEA, per germline. The germline V and J ends were trimmed by 0 bases and 3 bases, with 10 bases remaining between them. The CDR3 sequence: CSVEDLGPTDTQYF. CDR3 coding DNA: TGCAGCGTTGAAGATCTGGGACCAACAGATACGCAGTATTTT.

This clonotype was counted between two and nine times. The V gene is TRBV12-3 or TRBV12-4, the J gene TRBJ1-2, with a weak D call TRBD1 (5 bases). V shed 0 bases and J shed 8 bases, with 13 bases lying between them. CDR3 length equals 14 residues. CDR3 nucleotides: TGTGCCAGCAGTTTAGCGGGGGGGACGGCCGGCTACACCTTC. Protein sequence: CASSLAGGTAGYTF.

This chain joins TRBV5-1 and TRBJ2-3, with D tentatively TRBD2 (5 bases). The CDR3 runs to 17 residues. Germline assignment: CDR1 SGHRS and CDR2 YFSETQ. Trimming took 0 bases from V and 4 from J, leaving 18 bases between them. Here the CDR3 reads CASSLAGGALPPDTQYF. CDR3 DNA sequence: TGCGCCAGCAGCTTGGCCGGAGGAGCCCTCCCCCCAGATACGCAGTATTTT.

The chain joins TRBV12-5 to TRBJ2-1; D is perhaps TRBD1 (5 bases). The germline V and J ends were trimmed by 6 bases and 5 bases, with 14 bases remaining between them. In germline, CDR1 is LGHNT, CDR2 FRNRAP. The CDR3 is 14 residues long. For the CDR3, the DNA is TGTGCTAGTGGCCCCTCCCAGGGCAACAATGAGCAGTTCTTC. It encodes CASGPSQGNNEQFF. The variable domain in full, with the rest retrieved from reference TRBV12-5 and TRBJ2-1, is DARVTQTPRHKVTEMGQEVTMRCQPILGHNTVFWYRQTMMQGLELLAYFRNRAPLDDSGMPKDRFSAEMPDATLATLKIQPSEPRDSAVYFCASGPSQGNNEQFFGPGTRLTVL.

The chain links TRBV27 to TRBJ1-5; D is unresolved. Trimming left V 5 bases short and J 5 bases short, with 13 bases between. The CDR3 runs to 14 residues. From germline, CDR1 is MNHEY and CDR2 SMNVEV (reference sequence). The CDR3 DNA reads as TGTGCCAGCAGTCCCCGGGAGCCGTATCAGCCCCAGCATTTT. As protein: CASSPREPYQPQHF.

V and J are TRBV18 and TRBJ2-1; 8 positions agree with TRBD1. Germline loops: CDR1 KGHSH, CDR2 LQKENI. The CDR3 extends over 16 amino acids. Losses at the gene ends were 3 bases for V and 4 bases for J; bases not matched to a gene: 8. CDR3 DNA sequence: TGTGCCAGCTCACCTGCGGACAGGGTGGGGTACAATGAGCAGTTCTTC. It specifies CASSPADRVGYNEQFF.

The genes are TRBV4-2 and TRBJ2-7; perhaps TRBD2 as D (6 bases). The length of the CDR3 is 15 residues. The V end was cut by 4 bases, the J end by 4 bases, with 17 bases between. Germline V gene sequence: CDR1 LGHNA, CDR2 YNFKEQ. The CDR3, as DNA: TGTGCCAGCAGCCCCATGACAACGGGAGAGTACGAGCAGTACTTC. Translated: CASSPMTTGEYEQYF.